The sequence of this T cell receptor (beta chain) was determined in a study of blood T cell repertoires in COVID-19. Trimming removed 4 bases from V and 4 bases from J, with 13 bases in between. The CDR3 consists of 14 residues. Germline lookup yields CDR1 SGHTA and CDR2 FQGNSA. Sequenced by immunoSEQ multiplex PCR; TCRdb stores in-frame clones only, minus some. The sample holds 150,000 to 200,000 clones; over 75% are singletons and the top ten take 2% to 3%. This receptor was identified in a man aged 40-49 years with active or convalescent COVID-19. This chain links TRBV7-2 with TRBJ1-2; D may be TRBD1 (6 bases). Sequencing was done on a sample of peripheral blood. CDR3 DNA sequence: TGTGCCAGCAGCTCAGGGCGGGGGGCCTATGGCTACACCTTC. This encodes CASSSGRGAYGYTF.